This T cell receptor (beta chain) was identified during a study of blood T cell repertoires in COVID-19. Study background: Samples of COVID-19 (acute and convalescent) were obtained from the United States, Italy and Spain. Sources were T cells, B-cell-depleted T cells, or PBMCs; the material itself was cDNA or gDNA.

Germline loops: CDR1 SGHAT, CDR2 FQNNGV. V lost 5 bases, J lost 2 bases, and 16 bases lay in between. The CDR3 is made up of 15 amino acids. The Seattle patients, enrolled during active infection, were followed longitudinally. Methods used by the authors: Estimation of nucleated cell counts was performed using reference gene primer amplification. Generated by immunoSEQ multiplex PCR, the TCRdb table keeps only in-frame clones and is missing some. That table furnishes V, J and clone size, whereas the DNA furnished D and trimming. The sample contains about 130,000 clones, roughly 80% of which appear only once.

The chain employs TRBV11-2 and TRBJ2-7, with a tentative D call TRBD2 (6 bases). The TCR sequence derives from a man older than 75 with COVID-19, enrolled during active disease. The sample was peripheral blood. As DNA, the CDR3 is TGTGCCAGCAGCCCCGGGACTGCAAGGGCCTACGAGCAGTACTTC. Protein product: CASSPGTARAYEQYF.